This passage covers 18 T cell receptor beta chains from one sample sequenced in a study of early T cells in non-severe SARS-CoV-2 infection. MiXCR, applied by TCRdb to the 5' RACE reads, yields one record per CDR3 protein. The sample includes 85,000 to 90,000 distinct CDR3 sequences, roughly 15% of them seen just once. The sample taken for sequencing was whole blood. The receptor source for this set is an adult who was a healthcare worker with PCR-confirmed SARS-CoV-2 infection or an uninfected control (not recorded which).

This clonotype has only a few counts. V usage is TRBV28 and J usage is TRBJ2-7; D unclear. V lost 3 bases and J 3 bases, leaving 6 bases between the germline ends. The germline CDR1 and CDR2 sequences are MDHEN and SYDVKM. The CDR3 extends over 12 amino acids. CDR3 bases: TGTGCCAGCAGTTTCCGGAGCTACGAGCAGTACTTC. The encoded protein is CASSFRSYEQYF.

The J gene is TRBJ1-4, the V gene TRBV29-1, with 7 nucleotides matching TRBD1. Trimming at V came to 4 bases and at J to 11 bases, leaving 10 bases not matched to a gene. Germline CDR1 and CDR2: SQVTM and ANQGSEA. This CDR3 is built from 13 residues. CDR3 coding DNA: TGCAGCGTTGCGGGGACAGTGCGCACCAAACTGTTTTTT. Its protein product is CSVAGTVRTKLFF. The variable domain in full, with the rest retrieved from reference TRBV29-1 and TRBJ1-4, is SAVISQKPSRDICQRGTSLTIQCQVDSQVTMMFWYRQQPGQSLTLIATANQGSEATYESGFVIDKFPISRPNLTFSTLTVSNMSPEDSSIYLCSVAGTVRTKLFFGSGTQLSVL.

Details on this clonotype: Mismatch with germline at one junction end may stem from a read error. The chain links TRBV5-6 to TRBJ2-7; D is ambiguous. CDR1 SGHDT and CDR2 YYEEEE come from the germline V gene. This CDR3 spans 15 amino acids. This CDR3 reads CTSSLVHRSSYEQYF. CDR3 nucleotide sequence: TGTACCAGCAGCTTGGTGCACAGAAGCTCCTACGAGCAGTACTTC. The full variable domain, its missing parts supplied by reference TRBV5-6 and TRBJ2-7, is DAGVTQSPTHLIKTRGQQVTLRCSPKSGHDTVSWYQQALGQGPQFIFQYYEEEERQRGNFPDRFSGHQFPNYSSELNVNALLLGDSALYLCTSSLVHRSSYEQYFGPGTRLTVT.

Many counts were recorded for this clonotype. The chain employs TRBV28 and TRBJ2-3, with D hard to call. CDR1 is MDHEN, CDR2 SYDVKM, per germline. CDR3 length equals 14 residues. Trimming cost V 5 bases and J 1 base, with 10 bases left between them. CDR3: CASSGWQGTDTQYF. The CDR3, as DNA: TGTGCCAGCAGTGGTTGGCAGGGCACAGATACGCAGTATTTT.

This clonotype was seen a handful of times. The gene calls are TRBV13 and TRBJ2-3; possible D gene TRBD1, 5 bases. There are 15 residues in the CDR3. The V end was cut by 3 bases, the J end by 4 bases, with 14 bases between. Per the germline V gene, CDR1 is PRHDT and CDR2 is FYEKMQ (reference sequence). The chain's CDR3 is CASSLRQGLPDTQYF. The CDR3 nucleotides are TGTGCCAGCAGCTTGCGGCAGGGCCTCCCAGATACGCAGTATTTT.

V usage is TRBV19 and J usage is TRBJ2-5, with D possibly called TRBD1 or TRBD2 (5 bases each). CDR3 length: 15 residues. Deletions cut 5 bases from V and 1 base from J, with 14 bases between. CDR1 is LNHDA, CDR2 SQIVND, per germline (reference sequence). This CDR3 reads CASSSAGLAQETQYF. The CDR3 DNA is TGTGCCAGTAGTTCGGCAGGGCTAGCCCAAGAGACCCAGTACTTC. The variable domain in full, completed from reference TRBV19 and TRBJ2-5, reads DGGITQSPKYLFRKEGQNVTLSCEQNLNHDAMYWYRQDPGQGLRLIYYSQIVNDFQKGDIAEGYSVSREKKESFPLTVTSAQKNPTAFYLCASSSAGLAQETQYFGPGTRLLVL.

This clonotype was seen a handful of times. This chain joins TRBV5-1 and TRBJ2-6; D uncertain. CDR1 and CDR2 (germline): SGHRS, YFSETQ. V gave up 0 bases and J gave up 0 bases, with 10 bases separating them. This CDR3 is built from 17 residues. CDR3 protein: CASSLETGLSGANVLTF. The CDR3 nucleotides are TGCGCCAGCAGCTTGGAAACTGGGCTCTCTGGGGCCAACGTCCTGACTTTC.

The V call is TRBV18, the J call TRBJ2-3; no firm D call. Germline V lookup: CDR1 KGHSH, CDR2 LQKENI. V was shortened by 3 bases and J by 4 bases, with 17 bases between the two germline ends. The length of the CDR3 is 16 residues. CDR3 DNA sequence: TGTGCCAGCTCACCTGTCGGCGGACCCCTTCCAGATACGCAGTATTTT. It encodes CASSPVGGPLPDTQYF. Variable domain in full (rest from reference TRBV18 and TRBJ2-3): NAGVMQNPRHLVRRRGQEARLRCSPMKGHSHVYWYRQLPEEGLKFMVYLQKENIIDESGMPKERFSAEFPKEGPSILRIQQVVRGDSAAYFCASSPVGGPLPDTQYFGPGTRLTVL.

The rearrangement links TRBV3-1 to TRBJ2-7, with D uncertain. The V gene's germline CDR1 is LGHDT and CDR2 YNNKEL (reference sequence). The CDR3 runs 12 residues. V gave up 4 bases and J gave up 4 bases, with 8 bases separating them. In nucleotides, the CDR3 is TGTGCCAGCAGCCGCTACCCTTACGAGCAGTACTTC. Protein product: CASSRYPYEQYF.

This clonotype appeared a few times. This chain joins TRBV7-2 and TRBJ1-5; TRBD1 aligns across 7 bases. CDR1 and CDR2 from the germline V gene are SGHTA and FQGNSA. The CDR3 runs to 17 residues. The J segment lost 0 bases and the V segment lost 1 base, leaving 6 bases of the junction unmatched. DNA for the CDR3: TGTGCCAGCAGCTTAGTGGGGGGACAGAATAGCAATCAGCCCCAGCATTTT. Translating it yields CASSLVGGQNSNQPQHF. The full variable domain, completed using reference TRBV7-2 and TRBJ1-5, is GAGVSQSPSNKVTEKGKDVELRCDPISGHTALYWYRQSLGQGLEFLIYFQGNSAPDKSGLPSDRFSAERTGGSVSTLTIQRTQQEDSAVYLCASSLVGGQNSNQPQHFGDGTRLSIL.

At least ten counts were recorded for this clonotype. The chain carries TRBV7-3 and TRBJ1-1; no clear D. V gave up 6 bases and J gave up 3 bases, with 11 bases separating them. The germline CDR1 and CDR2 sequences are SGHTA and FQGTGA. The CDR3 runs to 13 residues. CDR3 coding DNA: TGTGCCAGCAGTAATGACCTAGACACTGAAGCTTTCTTT. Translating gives CASSNDLDTEAFF.

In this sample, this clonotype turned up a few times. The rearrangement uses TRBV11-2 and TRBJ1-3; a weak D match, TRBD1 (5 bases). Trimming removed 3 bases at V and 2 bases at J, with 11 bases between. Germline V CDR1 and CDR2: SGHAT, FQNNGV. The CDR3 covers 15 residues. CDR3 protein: CASSFGGAAGNTIYF. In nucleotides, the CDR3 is TGTGCCAGCAGCTTTGGCGGGGCGGCTGGAAACACCATATATTTT.

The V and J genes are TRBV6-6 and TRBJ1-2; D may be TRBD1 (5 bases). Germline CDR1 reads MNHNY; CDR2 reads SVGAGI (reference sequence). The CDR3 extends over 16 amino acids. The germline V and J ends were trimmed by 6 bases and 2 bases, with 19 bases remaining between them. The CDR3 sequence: CASRTNPGSPNYGYTF. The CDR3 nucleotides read TGTGCCAGCAGAACCAACCCAGGGTCCCCAAACTATGGCTACACCTTC.

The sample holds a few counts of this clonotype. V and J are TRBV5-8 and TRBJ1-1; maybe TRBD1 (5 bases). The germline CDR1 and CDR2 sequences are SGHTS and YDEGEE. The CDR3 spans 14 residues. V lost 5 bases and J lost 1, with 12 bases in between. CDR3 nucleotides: TGTGCCAGCAGAGTTCAGGGAAGGAACACTGAAGCTTTCTTT. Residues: CASRVQGRNTEAFF.

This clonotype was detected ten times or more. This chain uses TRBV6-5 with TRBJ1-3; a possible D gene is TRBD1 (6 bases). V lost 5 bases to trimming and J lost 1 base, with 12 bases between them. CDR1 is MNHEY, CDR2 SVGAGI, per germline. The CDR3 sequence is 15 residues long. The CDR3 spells CASSKQGISGNTIYF. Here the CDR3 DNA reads TGTGCCAGCAGTAAACAGGGAATATCTGGAAACACCATATATTTT.

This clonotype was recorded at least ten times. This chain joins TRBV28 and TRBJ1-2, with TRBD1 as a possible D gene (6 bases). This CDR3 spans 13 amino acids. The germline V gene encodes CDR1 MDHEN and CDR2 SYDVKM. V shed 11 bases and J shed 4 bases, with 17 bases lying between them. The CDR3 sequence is CASEGGRAYGYTF. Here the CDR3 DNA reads TGTGCCTCCGAGGGGGGGCGCGCCTATGGCTACACCTTC.

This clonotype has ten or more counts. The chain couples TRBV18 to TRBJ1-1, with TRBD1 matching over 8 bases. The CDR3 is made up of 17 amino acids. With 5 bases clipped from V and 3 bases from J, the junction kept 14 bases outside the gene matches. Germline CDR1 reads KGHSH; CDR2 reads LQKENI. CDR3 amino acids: CASSDGTGPALDTEAFF. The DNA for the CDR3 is TGTGCCAGCTCAGACGGGACAGGTCCGGCCCTGGACACTGAAGCTTTCTTT.

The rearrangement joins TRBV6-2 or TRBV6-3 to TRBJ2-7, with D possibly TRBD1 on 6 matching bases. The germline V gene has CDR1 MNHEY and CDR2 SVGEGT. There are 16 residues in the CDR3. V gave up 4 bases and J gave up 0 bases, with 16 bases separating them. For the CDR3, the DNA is TGTGCCAGCAGTTCAGTTGACAGGACCTACTCCTACGAGCAGTACTTC. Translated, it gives CASSSVDRTYSYEQYF.